The rows below give T cell receptor beta chains drawn from one sample of a study of cytomegalovirus exposure and HLA in healthy donors. The repertoire was sequenced with immunoSEQ multiplex PCR; TCRdb's copy has only in-frame clones and lacks some. Its table lists 75,000 to 85,000 clones. Sequencing was carried out using PBMCs. Every receptor here comes from a man aged 50 to 59 in good health and CMV-seronegative. CDR3s include the opening cysteine and the closing phenylalanine or tryptophan. D genes are given only for firm matches.

V gene: TRBV6-1
J gene: TRBJ2-1
D gene: TRBD2
CDR3 length: 14
CDR3 protein: CASSTRTSRYEQFF
CDR3 DNA: TGTGCCAGCAGTACCAGGACTAGCCGCTATGAGCAGTTCTTC

V gene: TRBV7-3
J gene: TRBJ2-1
D gene: NA
CDR3 length: 12
CDR3 protein: CASSSQQGEQFF
CDR3 DNA: TGTGCCAGCAGCTCACAACAGGGAGAGCAGTTCTTC

V gene: TRBV13
J gene: TRBJ2-3
D gene: NA
CDR3 length: 14
CDR3 protein: CASSLGLDLDTQYF
CDR3 DNA: TGTGCCAGCAGCCTAGGGCTAGATTTAGATACGCAGTATTTT

V gene: TRBV5-8
J gene: TRBJ2-5
D gene: TRBD2
CDR3 length: 17
CDR3 protein: CASSSALTSGAVGTQYF
CDR3 DNA: TGTGCCAGCAGCTCCGCGTTGACTAGCGGGGCGGTCGGGACCCAGTACTTC

V gene: TRBV28
J gene: TRBJ1-1
D gene: NA
CDR3 length: 13
CDR3 protein: CASSLGQHTEAFF
CDR3 DNA: TGTGCCAGCAGTCTGGGACAACATACTGAAGCTTTCTTT

V gene: TRBV6-5
J gene: TRBJ1-2
D gene: NA
CDR3 length: 15
CDR3 protein: CASSYQTGRLSGYTF
CDR3 DNA: TGTGCCAGCAGCTATCAGACAGGCAGATTGAGCGGCTACACCTTC

V gene: TRBV2
J gene: TRBJ1-4
D gene: NA
CDR3 length: 14
CDR3 protein: CASSGDATNEKLFF
CDR3 DNA: TGTGCCAGCAGCGGAGATGCAACTAATGAAAAACTGTTTTTT

V gene: TRBV11-3
J gene: TRBJ2-1
D gene: NA
CDR3 length: 12
CDR3 protein: CASSAYEGEQFF
CDR3 DNA: TGTGCCAGCAGCGCGTATGAGGGTGAGCAGTTCTTC

V gene: TRBV11-3
J gene: TRBJ2-1
D gene: TRBD2
CDR3 length: 15
CDR3 protein: CASSLHRGGVGEQFF
CDR3 DNA: TGTGCCAGCAGCTTACATCGGGGGGGCGTTGGTGAGCAGTTCTTC

V gene: TRBV7-9
J gene: TRBJ2-3
D gene: TRBD2
CDR3 length: 15
CDR3 protein: CASRGIAGGADTQYF
CDR3 DNA: TGTGCCAGCAGAGGGATAGCGGGGGGTGCAGATACGCAGTATTTT

V gene: TRBV7-3
J gene: TRBJ2-1
D gene: TRBD2
CDR3 length: 15
CDR3 protein: CASSFQRGSYNEQFF
CDR3 DNA: TGTGCCAGCAGCTTCCAGCGGGGATCCTACAATGAGCAGTTCTTC

V gene: TRBV18
J gene: TRBJ2-1
D gene: TRBD2
CDR3 length: 14
CDR3 protein: CASSPTSGGDEQFF
CDR3 DNA: TGTGCCAGCTCACCGACTAGCGGGGGGGATGAGCAGTTCTTC

V gene: TRBV11-2
J gene: TRBJ2-5
D gene: NA
CDR3 length: 12
CDR3 protein: CASSAGVVTQYF
CDR3 DNA: TGTGCCAGCAGCGCGGGCGTGGTTACCCAGTACTTC

V gene: TRBV19
J gene: TRBJ2-5
D gene: TRBD2
CDR3 length: 12
CDR3 protein: CATGLAGETQYF
CDR3 DNA: TGTGCCACCGGACTAGCGGGAGAGACCCAGTACTTC

V gene: TRBV7-2
J gene: TRBJ2-5
D gene: TRBD1
CDR3 length: 17
CDR3 protein: CASSLVGPGGGGETQYF
CDR3 DNA: TGTGCCAGCAGCTTAGTCGGTCCAGGGGGTGGGGGAGAGACCCAGTACTTC

V gene: TRBV2
J gene: TRBJ1-5
D gene: TRBD1
CDR3 length: 14
CDR3 protein: CASSRAGGSQPQHF
CDR3 DNA: TGTGCCAGCAGCCGGGCAGGGGGAAGTCAGCCCCAGCATTTT

V gene: TRBV28
J gene: TRBJ1-1
D gene: NA
CDR3 length: 13
CDR3 protein: CASSRTVLTEAFF
CDR3 DNA: TGTGCCAGCAGTCGGACAGTCCTGACTGAAGCTTTCTTT

V gene: TRBV10-3
J gene: TRBJ1-2
D gene: NA
CDR3 length: 13
CDR3 protein: CAITEEGVKGYTF
CDR3 DNA: TGTGCCATCACCGAAGAGGGGGTAAAGGGCTACACCTTC

V gene: TRBV28
J gene: TRBJ2-7
D gene: NA
CDR3 length: 12
CDR3 protein: CASSPSSYEQYF
CDR3 DNA: TGTGCCAGCAGCCCGAGCTCCTACGAGCAGTACTTC

V gene: TRBV14
J gene: TRBJ1-3
D gene: TRBD1
CDR3 length: 17
CDR3 protein: CASSQDLRTGRGNTIYF
CDR3 DNA: TGTGCCAGCAGCCAAGATTTAAGGACAGGGCGAGGAAACACCATATATTTT

V gene: TRBV6-1
J gene: TRBJ2-3
D gene: TRBD2
CDR3 length: 15
CDR3 protein: CASRGGWGGADTQYF
CDR3 DNA: TGTGCCAGCAGAGGAGGGTGGGGGGGTGCAGATACGCAGTATTTT

V gene: TRBV10-2
J gene: TRBJ1-2
D gene: NA
CDR3 length: 14
CDR3 protein: CASSEGGRGYGYTF
CDR3 DNA: TGCGCCAGCAGTGAAGGAGGGAGGGGCTATGGCTACACCTTC